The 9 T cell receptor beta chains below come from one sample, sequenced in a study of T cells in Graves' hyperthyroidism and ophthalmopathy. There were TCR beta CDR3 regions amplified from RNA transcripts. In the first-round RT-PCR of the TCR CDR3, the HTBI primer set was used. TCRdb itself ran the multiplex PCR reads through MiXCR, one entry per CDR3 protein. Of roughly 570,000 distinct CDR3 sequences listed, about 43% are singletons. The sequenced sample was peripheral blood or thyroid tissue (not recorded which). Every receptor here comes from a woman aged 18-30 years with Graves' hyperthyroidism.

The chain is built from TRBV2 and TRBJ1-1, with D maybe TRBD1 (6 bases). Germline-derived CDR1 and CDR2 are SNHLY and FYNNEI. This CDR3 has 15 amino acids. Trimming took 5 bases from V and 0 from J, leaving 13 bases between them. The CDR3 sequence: CASSSAGGMNTEAFF. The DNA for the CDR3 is TGTGCCAGCAGTTCAGCGGGGGGCATGAACACTGAAGCTTTCTTT.

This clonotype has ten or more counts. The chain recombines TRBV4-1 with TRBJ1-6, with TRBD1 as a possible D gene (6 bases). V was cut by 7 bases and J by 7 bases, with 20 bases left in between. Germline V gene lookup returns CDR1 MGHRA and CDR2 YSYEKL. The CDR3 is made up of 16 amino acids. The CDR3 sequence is CASTQEGQGRNSPLHF. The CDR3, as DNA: TGCGCCAGCACTCAAGAAGGGCAGGGGAGGAATTCACCCCTCCACTTT.

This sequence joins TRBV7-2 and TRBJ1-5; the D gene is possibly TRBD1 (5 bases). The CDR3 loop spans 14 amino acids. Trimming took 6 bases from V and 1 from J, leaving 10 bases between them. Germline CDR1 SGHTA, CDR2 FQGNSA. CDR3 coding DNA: TGTGCCAGCAGGTTCCGGGACAGCAATCAGCCCCAGCATTTT. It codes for CASRFRDSNQPQHF. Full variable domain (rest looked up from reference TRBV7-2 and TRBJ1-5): GAGVSQSPSNKVTEKGKDVELRCDPISGHTALYWYRQSLGQGLEFLIYFQGNSAPDKSGLPSDRFSAERTGGSVSTLTIQRTQQEDSAVYLCASRFRDSNQPQHFGDGTRLSIL.

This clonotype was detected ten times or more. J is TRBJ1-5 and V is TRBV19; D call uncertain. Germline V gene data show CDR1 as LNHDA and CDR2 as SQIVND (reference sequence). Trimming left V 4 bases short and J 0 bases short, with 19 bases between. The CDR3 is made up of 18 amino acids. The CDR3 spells CASSSRDLGSLSNQPQHF. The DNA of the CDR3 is TGTGCCAGTAGTAGCCGCGATCTAGGTAGTCTTAGCAATCAGCCCCAGCATTTT.

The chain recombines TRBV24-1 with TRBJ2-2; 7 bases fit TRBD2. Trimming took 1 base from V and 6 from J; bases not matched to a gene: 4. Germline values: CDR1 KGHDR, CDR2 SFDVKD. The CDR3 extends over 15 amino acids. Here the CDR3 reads CATSDLGTNPGELFF. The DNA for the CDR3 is TGTGCCACCAGTGATTTAGGGACTAATCCCGGGGAGCTGTTTTTT.

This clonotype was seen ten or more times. CDR3 residues: CATSDLSGEWYEQYF. The CDR3, as DNA: TGTGCCACCAGTGATTTGTCGGGGGAATGGTACGAGCAGTACTTC. The V call is TRBV24-1, the J call TRBJ2-7; possible D gene TRBD2, 6 bases. CDR1 is KGHDR and CDR2 is SFDVKD in the germline V gene. The CDR3 runs to 15 residues. Trimming took 0 bases from V and 4 from J, leaving 12 bases between them.

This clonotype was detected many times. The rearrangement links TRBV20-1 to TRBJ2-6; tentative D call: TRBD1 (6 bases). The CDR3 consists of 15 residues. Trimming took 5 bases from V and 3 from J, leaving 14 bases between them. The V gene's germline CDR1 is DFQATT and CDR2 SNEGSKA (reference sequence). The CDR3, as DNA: TGCAGTGCTGGATTCAGGGGATATGGGGCCAACGTCCTGACTTTC. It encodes CSAGFRGYGANVLTF.

The CDR3 coding sequence is TGTGCCAGCAGTTTATGGTCAGGACAAGAGACCCAGTACTTC. Its protein is CASSLWSGQETQYF. The chain has TRBV12-3 or TRBV12-4 and TRBJ2-5; D not certain. The CDR3 runs to 14 residues. Trimming took 2 bases from V and 2 from J, leaving 9 bases between them.

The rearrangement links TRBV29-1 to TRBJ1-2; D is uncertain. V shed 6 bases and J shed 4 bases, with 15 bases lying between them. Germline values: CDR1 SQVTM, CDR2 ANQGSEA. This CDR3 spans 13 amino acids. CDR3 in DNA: TGCAGCGTCGCCCGGGAGGGCGGCTATGGCTACACCTTC. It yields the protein CSVAREGGYGYTF.